This TCR beta chain was observed in a study of T cells in Graves' hyperthyroidism and ophthalmopathy. Study-level points and caveats: Blood samples included most of the expanded thyroid clonotypes exceeding 0.001.

Germline CDR1 is SNHLY and CDR2 is FYNNEI. This CDR3 is built from 13 residues. With 7 bases removed from V and 4 bases from J, the gap between germline ends came to 14 bases. Amplification yielded TCR beta CDR3 regions, with RNA transcripts as the source. A first-round RT-PCR of the TCR CDR3 used the HTBI primer set. One entry per CDR3 protein results from TCRdb running MiXCR on the multiplex PCR reads. Among fewer than 700,000 distinct CDR3 sequences listed, around 15% were seen once. This clonotype has at least ten counts. Its specificity is not known. The source material was blood. The chain carries TRBV2 and TRBJ2-7; D gene ambiguous. The sequence was obtained from a woman younger than 45 with Graves' hyperthyroidism. The CDR3 here is CASITGRSYEQYF. DNA of the CDR3: TGTGCCAGCATAACTGGCCGTTCGTACGAGCAGTACTTC.